Listed here are 10 T cell receptor beta chains from one sample, sequenced in a study of T cell clonality in common variable immunodeficiency. Overall study findings and caveats: Fewer deletions and N-nucleotide insertions were reportedly seen in common variable immunodeficiency TCR beta sequences.

These receptors' antigens are unknown. Sequenced by immunoSEQ multiplex PCR; TCRdb stores in-frame clones only, minus some. Reported are fewer than 30,000 clones, none seen only once; the ten largest carry 2.5% to 3.5%. The specimen was peripheral blood mononuclear cells. Every receptor here comes from a human donor with common variable immunodeficiency.

There are many counts of this clone. CDR3 DNA (partial): TGTGCCAGCAGCTTTCTTATGAACACTGAA. Its translation: CASSFLMNTE. The entire CDR3 reads CASSFLMNTEAFF. J is TRBJ1-1 and V is TRBV5-4; D remains ambiguous. The read finishes 3 residues shy of the CDR3 end, and the germline J gene is used to complete it. The CDR3 contains 13 residues. CDR1 SGHNT and CDR2 YYREEE come from the germline V gene (reference sequence). Trimming took off 2 bases at V and 0 bases at J, with 5 bases between the two ends.

Notes on this clone: The read ends 3 residues before the CDR3 terminus; that terminus is restored from the germline J gene. The J gene is TRBJ2-6, the V gene TRBV18; possible D gene TRBD1, 6 bases. The CDR3 length is 17 residues. Germline V gene data show CDR1 as KGHSH and CDR2 as LQKENI. V lost 5 bases and J 0 bases, leaving 14 bases between the germline ends. CDR3 in amino acids: CASSTTGGGSGANVLTF. The covered CDR3 bases are TGTGCCAGCTCAACGACAGGTGGGGGCTCTGGGGCCAACGTC.

This clone was seen at least ten times. The read comes to an end 3 residues before the CDR3 does, leaving the germline J gene to fill in the end. The rearrangement links TRBV7-3 to TRBJ2-1, with TRBD1 matching 9 bases. The length of the CDR3 is 14 residues. V was pared by 2 bases and J by 8 bases, with 4 bases of the junction left unmatched. Germline assignment: CDR1 SGHTA and CDR2 FQGTGA. Incomplete CDR3 DNA: TGTGCCAGCAGCTTATGGGACAGGGCCCATGAG. This sequence encodes CASSLWDRAHE. The whole CDR3 sequence reads CASSLWDRAHEQFF.

Details on this clone: The read comes to an end 3 residues before the CDR3 does, leaving the germline J gene to fill in the end. This chain joins TRBV19 and TRBJ2-7, with D perhaps matching TRBD2 (6 bases). The CDR3 is 15 residues long. Germline CDR1 LNHDA, CDR2 SQIVND (reference sequence). V was cut by 6 bases and J by 1 base, with 16 bases left in between. Partial CDR3 DNA: TGTGCCAGTAGGATGACCGGGACTGGGTCCTACGAG. It specifies CASRMTGTGSYE. The CDR3, in full, reads CASRMTGTGSYEQYF. The variable domain in full, with the rest retrieved from reference TRBV19 and TRBJ2-7, is DGGITQSPKYLFRKEGQNVTLSCEQNLNHDAMYWYRQDPGQGLRLIYYSQIVNDFQKGDIAEGYSVSREKKESFPLTVTSAQKNPTAFYLCASRMTGTGSYEQYFGPGTRLTVT.

This clone was observed a handful of times. Read coverage stops 3 residues before the CDR3 terminus; the germline J gene supplies the remainder. The chain has TRBV7-6 and TRBJ2-1, with 7 bases identical to TRBD1. With V trimmed by 5 bases and J by 6 bases, 10 bases remained unmatched. CDR1 SGHVS and CDR2 FNYEAQ come from the germline V gene. This CDR3 is built from 15 residues. CDR3 sequence reads: CASSTPTGVSNEQFF. CDR3 DNA (partial): TGTGCCAGCAGCACCCCCACAGGGGTAAGCAATGAG.

This clone appeared many times. The read stops 3 residues short of the end of the CDR3; the missing end is completed from the germline J gene. The rearrangement joins TRBV19 to TRBJ1-6; no clear D gene. V dropped 3 bases and J dropped 5 bases, with 8 bases sitting between them. CDR3 length: 14 residues. Per the germline V gene, CDR1 is LNHDA and CDR2 is SQIVND (reference sequence). CDR3 region: CASSMLPDNSPLHF. The sequenced part of the CDR3 DNA is TGTGCCAGTAGTATGCTCCCAGATAATTCACCC.

This clone was counted at least ten times. Read sequence stops 3 residues before the CDR3 end, and the germline J gene provides the missing end. V is TRBV10-3 and J is TRBJ2-2, with TRBD2 identical over 7 bases. Germline V gene lookup returns CDR1 ENHRY and CDR2 SYGVKD. After removal of 9 bases from V and 1 base from J, the junction contained 5 bases not matched to a gene. This CDR3 is 14 amino acids long. The covered CDR3 bases are TGTGCCATATCGATAGCGGGGAACACCGGGGAG. It is translated as CAISIAGNTGE. The CDR3 as a whole reads CAISIAGNTGELFF.

This clone was picked up many times. The CDR3 end lies 3 residues beyond the end of the read and is filled in from the germline J gene. V is TRBV7-9 and J is TRBJ2-6; D is possibly TRBD1 (5 bases). Germline V lookup: CDR1 SEHNR, CDR2 FQNEAQ (reference sequence). The CDR3 is made up of 15 amino acids. With 5 bases removed from V and 0 bases from J, the gap between germline ends came to 8 bases. The DNA read from the CDR3 is TGTGCCAGCAGCACAGGAGTCTCTGGGGCCAACGTC. The encoded protein is CASSTGVSGANV. From start to end, the CDR3 is CASSTGVSGANVLTF.

This clone was detected ten times or more. The missing CDR3 end, 3 residues past where the read stops, is filled in from the germline J gene. The chain couples TRBV18 to TRBJ2-3; 15 bases are a match to TRBD2. CDR3 length: 16 residues. Looked up from germline, CDR1 is KGHSH and CDR2 is LQKENI. V trimming: 4 bases; J trimming: 3 bases; junction bases outside the gene matches: 2. CDR3 amino acids: CASSRGLAGGTDTQYF. The part of the CDR3 DNA that was read is TGTGCCAGCTCACGAGGACTAGCGGGAGGGACAGATACG.

The DNA read from the CDR3 is TGTGCCAGTAGTTCCGAGGGGTCGCTTGGAAACATT. It translates to CASSSEGSLGNI. The whole CDR3 region reads CASSSEGSLGNIQYF. This chain uses TRBV19 with TRBJ2-4, with D perhaps matching TRBD1 or TRBD2 (5 bases each). The read halts 3 residues ahead of the CDR3 end, with the missing end drawn from the germline J gene. Trimming took 5 bases from V and 6 from J, leaving 17 bases between them. The CDR3 is made up of 15 amino acids. The germline V gene has CDR1 LNHDA and CDR2 SQIVND (reference sequence).